This T cell receptor (beta chain) was profiled in a study of blood T cell repertoires in COVID-19. Study context: Acute-phase and convalescent COVID-19 samples originated in the United States, Italy and Spain. The cDNA or gDNA used as material had been derived from T cells, B-cell-depleted T cells, or PBMCs.

Germline loops: CDR1 SGHRS, CDR2 YFSETQ. This CDR3 has 16 residues. Trimming took 4 bases from V and 3 from J, leaving 19 bases between them. The assay was immunoSEQ multiplex PCR, and TCRdb's table has in-frame clones only and misses some. The top ten clones hold 2.5% to 3% of a sample with about 140,000 clones, over 75% of them seen once. The study recruited people aged roughly 18 to 89 years across some 23 US areas. This clone has a handful of counts. This sequence was found in a woman aged 50 to 65 who had recovered from COVID-19. The chain carries TRBV5-1 and TRBJ1-2; D may be TRBD1 (5 bases). The sample taken for sequencing was PBMCs or T cells enriched from blood (not recorded which). CDR3 DNA sequence: TGCGCCAGCAGCATAAGCCCCGTTGGGGCAGACTATGGCTACACCTTC. This gives the protein CASSISPVGADYGYTF.